Here is one T cell receptor (beta chain) with its context. From germline, CDR1 is SGHTA and CDR2 FQGNSA. Trimming cost V 5 bases and J 0 bases, with 10 bases left between them. The CDR3 contains 15 residues. The source of the sample is a study of control samples from healthy donors and cancer patients. This table comes from immunoSEQ multiplex PCR, and its TCRdb copy is limited to in-frame clones, with some not included. The top ten hold approximately 6% of the sample, which has about 77,000 clones, 85% to 95% seen once. The sequenced material came from blood. The chain employs TRBV7-2 and TRBJ1-4; possibly TRBD1 for D (5 bases). This clonotype was obtained from a woman aged 55-69 years in good health. The CDR3, as DNA: TGTGCCAGCAGCACGCCGGGGGCAACTAATGAAAAACTGTTTTTT. Its protein is CASSTPGATNEKLFF.